The entry that follows covers one T cell receptor beta chain sequence. Its antigen is currently not known. No base qualities exist here, and no much larger clone lies one base off it. The data are from a study of cytomegalovirus exposure and HLA in healthy donors (dated by TCRdb to between 2016 and 2019). Broadly, across the study: According to a later analysis, one platform produced both the roughly 110 validation repertoires and the approximately 670 repertoires of the first cohort. The study aimed to test whether signatures of past pathogen exposure could be identified by cataloging public T cell receptors. Along with the roughly 670-subject first cohort, a separate validation cohort of around 120 different subjects was used. To predict cytomegalovirus infection status, the study brought together high-throughput TCR immunosequencing, statistical association of individual TCRs with disease status, and machine learning. General findings and caveats noted by the study authors: In vitro tests confirmed that a few of the cytomegalovirus-associated TCR beta chains recognize cytomegalovirus antigens. According to the authors, the approach could potentially be generalized to other disease states and immunological phenotypes. A later analysis lacked HLA typing for the validation cohort, so it scored co-occurrence in that cohort across all 120 or so repertoires. A later analysis found that TCRs clustered in the first cohort also tended to co-occur in the roughly 120 validation repertoires, with approximately 94% of cluster scores above 0. Most TCR sequences were observed very rarely across donors, whereas some public TCRs were present in many individuals. The study listed 164 TCR beta chains as associated with cytomegalovirus. In both the original and validation cohorts, the classifier was reported to diagnose cytomegalovirus status with high specificity and sensitivity.

CDR1 and CDR2 are drawn from the germline V gene: MGHDK, SYGVNS. Measured from the cysteine to the phenylalanine, the CDR3 is 15 residues long. Of the read, only the CDR3 DNA is kept; its 45 bases are in frame from base 1. Trimming at the junction amounts to 2 bases on V and 2 bases on J, and the germline ends lie 13 bases apart. To prepare the library, the immunoSEQ multiplex PCR assay was applied. The study's own analysis went as follows. A statistical classification framework was built for diagnosing cytomegalovirus status from the catalog of TCR beta chain sequences. TCRdb took this table from immuneACCESS and kept in-frame rearrangements with V and J called. Such tables lack part of the clones; where checked against another copy, unresolved V genes explain under half of the gap, and the rest is unexplained. V and J calls plus clone size are reproduced from that table; the DNA served to infer D and trimming. The sample yields 250,000 to 400,000 clones; roughly 90% were counted once. The ten most abundant clones make up around 0.96% of the sample.

Donors formed part of the validation cohort, which comprised 120 subjects and was distinct from the first cohort of under 850 subjects. The sequence derives from a man aged 25 to 45 in good health and CMV-seronegative. Sequencing was done on a sample of PBMCs. Here the chain combines TRBV25-1 and TRBJ2-7; 6 matching bases give a weak D call of TRBD1. The CDR3 here reads CASSETGTLPYEQYF. The sequence in DNA is TGTGCCAGCAGTGAAACAGGGACATTACCCTACGAGCAGTACTTC.